The present TCR beta chain was sequenced within a study of early T cells in non-severe SARS-CoV-2 infection. Study summary: The input, bulk RNA from unsorted whole blood, was sequenced, and chains were unpaired. The study's findings and limits: Sequences matched to VDJdb favored anti-spike CD8 responses, while private and CD4 specificities were missed.

Deletions cut 0 bases from V and 8 bases from J, with 8 bases between. The CDR3 is 14 amino acids. CDR1 and CDR2 (germline): LGHDT, YNNKEL (reference sequence). This clonotype was seen a handful of times. Its antigen is not known. Each cDNA molecule carried a unique molecular identifier. In TCRdb, the 5' RACE reads were re-called with MiXCR into one record per CDR3 protein. This table holds about 97,000 distinct CDR3 sequences, roughly 11% found once. The clonotype originates from an adult who was a healthcare worker with PCR-confirmed SARS-CoV-2 infection or an uninfected control (not recorded which). The V gene is TRBV3-1, the J gene TRBJ1-6; unclear D gene. Specimen: whole blood, collected at baseline. The CDR3 DNA reads as TGTGCCAGCAGCCAAGAGTATCGGGATTCACCCCTCCACTTT. Residues: CASSQEYRDSPLHF.